This note documents a single T cell receptor (beta chain) sequence. Its cognate antigen has yet to be identified. No base qualities exist here, and no much larger clone lies one base off it. This entry comes from a study of OX40 agonist ivuxolimab in advanced cancers. Study-level background: Ivuxolimab, which targeted the costimulatory receptor OX40 (CD134), was an agonistic, fully human IgG2 monoclonal antibody. Among the roughly 54 dose-escalation patients, about 19 had hepatocellular carcinoma, 15 or so melanoma, 9 renal cell carcinoma and 9 head and neck cancer. Peripheral TCRbeta sequencing was intended to test whether TCR sequence diversity was altered and clonal T-cell expansion was caused by ivuxolimab. Patients were allowed to have had prior anti-PD-1, anti-PD-L1 or anti-CTLA-4 therapy, and 40% of the dose-escalation patients had previously received checkpoint inhibitors. Intravenous ivuxolimab was administered to patients every 2 weeks at six dose levels: 0.01, 0.1, 0.3, 1.5, 3 and 10 mg/kg. The paper reports the monotherapy dose-escalation portion (N of about 51 patients) of the phase I ivuxolimab trial. In the dose-escalation cohort, nearly 85% of patients were male, and the mean age was 60 years with a range of roughly 23 to 90. Partial responses were achieved by three dose-escalation patients, of whom one had hepatocellular carcinoma and two had cutaneous melanoma.

The trial excluded patients who had a history of autoimmune disease or who were on systemic immunosuppression. Peripheral blood for TCR sequencing was collected from all dose cohorts at baseline, on cycle 4 day 1, and on cycle 7 day 1. Samples were obtained from an open-label, multicenter, first-in-human phase I dose-escalation trial of ivuxolimab. Adults with locally advanced or metastatic head and neck squamous cell, hepatocellular, melanoma or renal cell carcinoma were enrolled in the trial. Before TCR sequencing, CD4+ T cells and CD8+ T cells from peripheral blood were sorted into separate populations. The germline V gene encodes CDR1 SGHRS and CDR2 YFSETQ. At the junction V is shortened by 4 bases and J by 6 bases, with 11 bases in between. Its CDR3 holds 13 amino acids, cysteine through phenylalanine. Here the CDR3 DNA is all that survives: 39 bases in frame from base 1. To sequence the TCRbeta CDR3 region, genomic DNA was isolated from the sorted cells. TCRbeta CDR3 regions were sequenced using the immunoSEQ Assay. TCRdb holds this immuneACCESS table with in-frame rearrangements only. Some clones are missing; in checked studies, unresolved V genes explain under half, and the rest has no known cause. The sample table records tens of thousands of clones; around 80% of these occur just once. The ten biggest clones cover around 1% of the sample.

Summary of the overall study and its limitations: Which antigens the clonally expanded peripheral T cells were specific for was not determined. At doses of 0.1 to 3.0 mg/kg, clonal expansion of both CD4+ and CD8+ blood T cells was observed from baseline to week 6. Low levels of normalized T-cell clonal expansion were also shown by some nonresponding patients. After ivuxolimab, expanded clones were on average more numerous among CD8+ T cells than among CD4+ T cells. Partial responders in the 0.1-3.0 mg/kg groups had among the lowest normalized peripheral clonal expansion, especially among CD8+ T cells.

Sequenced here: CD4+ or CD8+ T cells sorted from blood, sampled in a trial of the OX40 agonist ivuxolimab. The origin of this receptor is an adult with an advanced solid tumor such as melanoma, head and neck, liver or kidney cancer. The chain links TRBV5-1 with TRBJ2-1; TRBD2 might be the D gene, on 6 matching bases. The CDR3 is CASSGGFRNEQFF. The bases read TGCGCCAGCAGCGGGGGGTTTCGCAATGAGCAGTTCTTC.